What follows is one TCR beta chain and its context. The antigen this receptor binds is unknown. The input lacks base qualities; no much larger clone sits a single base away. The CDR3, from cysteine to phenylalanine, totals 18 residues. Only the CDR3 portion is preserved as DNA: 54 bases, with reading frame beginning at the first base. Relative to germline, V is missing 3 bases and J is missing 0 bases, with 14 bases of the junction outside any gene match. CDR1 and CDR2 (SGHDN, FVKESK) derive from the germline V gene. In the ophthalmopathy patients, disease was moderately to severely active, with a Clinical Activity Score of 3 or more, a NOSPECS grade of 4 or more, and a duration of less than 3 months. Any patient with an uncontrolled infection, another autoimmune disease, pregnancy or lactation was excluded. Clinical symptoms, serum thyroxine and TRAb, thyroid ultrasound, and orbital computed tomography formed the basis for the diagnoses. PBMCs were separated from 8 to 10 ml of fresh peripheral blood using Ficoll-Paque density gradient centrifugation. Total RNA was extracted with Trizol reagent, and quality was checked on an Agilent 2100 Bioanalyzer.

These data originate in a study of T cells in Graves' hyperthyroidism and ophthalmopathy (dated by TCRdb to between 2017 and 2020). Background on the whole study: Peripheral blood was sampled at the time of initial diagnosis, prior to any treatment. To identify distinguishing TCR V-J signatures, a discovery cohort of some 99 patients was used, comprising 40 to 45 with Graves' ophthalmopathy and approximately 57 with stable Graves' hyperthyroidism. Prospective prediction of ophthalmopathy was tested in an independent validation cohort consisting of fewer than 20 hyperthyroidism patients and around 17 patients who later progressed to ophthalmopathy. The roughly 99 discovery patients were divided at random into training and test sets in a 7:3 ratio. In addition, the study compared T-cell repertoires in thyroid tissue and in blood from over 5 Graves' hyperthyroidism patients. Once sampling was done, hyperthyroidism patients were given methimazole at a starting dose of 30 mg daily, whereas ophthalmopathy patients were given high-dose intravenous methylprednisolone. The paper describes TCR Vbeta CDR3 sequencing of 140 or so peripheral blood samples, made up of about 40 ophthalmopathy patients, 70 to 75 hyperthyroidism patients and some 17 progressor patients.

The TCR beta CDR3 regions were amplified from RNA transcripts. The TCR CDR3 was subjected to a first round of RT-PCR using the HTBI primer set and the Qiagen OneStep RT-PCR kit. Libraries were constructed in a second round of multiplex PCR, after which size selection and purification were performed. Paired-end sequencing of the libraries was performed with 100 bp reads on an Illumina HiSeq2000. For the original study's pipeline: SOAPnuke was used to process the raw data, throwing out any read that contained adapters or uncalled bases, had a mean Phred below 15, or lacked an exact constant-primer or identifier match. COPE v1.2.5 was used to merge high-quality paired reads, and clonotypes were defined as unique nucleotide sequences. MiTCR v1.1 was used to align clonotypes to the IMGT TRBV, TRBD and TRBJ reference segments. Analysis was restricted to V-J combinations with a frequency above 0.0001, which covered about 99% of repertoires. A TCS score was defined as the ratio between F50 (clonal expansion) and ExV (chaos), using BLOSUM62-based TCRdist between CDR3 peptides within each V-J. Welch's t-statistics and random forest reduced 500 to 550 V-J features to 13, which were used in a naive Bayes classifier (R e1071). The public reads were reanalyzed by TCRdb: fastp trimming at Q25, MiXCR alignment, in-frame beta chains only. Identical CDR3 protein sequences are pooled into one entry, listed with their most common genes and DNA. The V and J calls and clone size are TCRdb's, not the authors'. This sample lists about 330,000 distinct CDR3 sequences; approximately 13% were detected once. The ten largest clones capture almost 35% of the sample.

Findings and caveats that apply to the study as a whole: Sample size was not statistically predetermined, and blinding of investigators to group allocation was not performed. In validation, the model predicted progression to ophthalmopathy a median of around six months before onset, with approximately 71% sensitivity and 72.22% specificity. Ophthalmopathy was separated from stable hyperthyroidism by a 13 V-J signature model, with approximately 86% sensitivity and about 81% specificity obtained in cross-validation and 80%/75% obtained in testing. Most expanded thyroid clonotypes (frequency above 0.001) were also detected in blood, a finding suggesting that blood repertoires may reflect thyroid immune responses.

This TCR was sampled from a woman aged 40 to 50 with Graves' ophthalmopathy. Recombination linked TRBV14 to TRBJ2-7; 7 central bases correspond to TRBD1. Sequenced: blood. The nucleotide sequence reads as follows: TGTGCCAGCAGCCATATTAAACAGGGGTTTGGTCCCTCCTACGAGCAGTACTTC. Protein translation: CASSHIKQGFGPSYEQYF.